This T cell receptor (beta chain) stems from a study of sequential checkpoint blockade in melanoma. Clones were sequenced by immunoSEQ multiplex PCR, and TCRdb holds only the in-frame ones, with some missing. The repertoire includes approximately 9,300 clones, roughly 80% of them detected once, and 9% to 13% sits in the top ten. Treatment here: randomized to nivolumab then ipilimumab (arm A) or the reverse (arm B). From thawed PBMCs, live CD3+CD8+ cells negative for CD19 and CD56 were sorted. This CDR3 spans 14 amino acids. The germline V gene encodes CDR1 PRHDT and CDR2 FYEKMQ (reference sequence). Between the trimmed V and J ends, which lost 6 bases and 6 bases, there was a span of 14 bases.

This receptor was taken from a human donor with melanoma. The material sequenced was CD8+ T cells sorted from blood (inferred from file names), taken from a patient given nivolumab and ipilimumab in sequence. This chain joins TRBV13 and TRBJ2-2; D perhaps matches TRBD1 (5 bases). CDR3 residues: CASSPAQGSGELFF. In DNA form, the CDR3 reads TGTGCCAGCAGTCCGGCTCAGGGTTCCGGGGAGCTGTTTTTT.